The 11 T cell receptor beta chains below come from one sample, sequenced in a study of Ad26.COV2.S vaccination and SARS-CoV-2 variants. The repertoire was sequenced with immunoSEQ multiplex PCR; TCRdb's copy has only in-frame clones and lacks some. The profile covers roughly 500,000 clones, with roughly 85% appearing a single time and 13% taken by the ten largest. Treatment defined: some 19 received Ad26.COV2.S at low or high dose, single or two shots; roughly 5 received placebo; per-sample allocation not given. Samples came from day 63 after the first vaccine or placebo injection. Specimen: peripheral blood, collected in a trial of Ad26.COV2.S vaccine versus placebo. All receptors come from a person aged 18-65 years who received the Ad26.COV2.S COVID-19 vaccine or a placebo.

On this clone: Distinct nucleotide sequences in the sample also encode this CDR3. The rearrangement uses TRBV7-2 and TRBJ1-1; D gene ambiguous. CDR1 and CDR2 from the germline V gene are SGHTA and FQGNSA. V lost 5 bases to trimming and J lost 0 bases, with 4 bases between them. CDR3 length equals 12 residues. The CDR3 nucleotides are TGTGCCAGCAGCCTCATGAACACTGAAGCTTTCTTT. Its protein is CASSLMNTEAFF.

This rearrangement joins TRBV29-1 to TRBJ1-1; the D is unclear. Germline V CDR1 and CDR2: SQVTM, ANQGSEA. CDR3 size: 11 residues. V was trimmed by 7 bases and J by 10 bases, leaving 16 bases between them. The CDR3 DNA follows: TGCAGCGCTACGGACGGCCGGCGAGCTTTCTTT. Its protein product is CSATDGRRAFF.

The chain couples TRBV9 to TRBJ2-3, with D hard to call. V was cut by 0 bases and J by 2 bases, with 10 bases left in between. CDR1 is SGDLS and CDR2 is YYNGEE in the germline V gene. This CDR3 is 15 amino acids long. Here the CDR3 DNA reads TGTGCCAGCAGCGTAGAGGGCTCATACACAGATACGCAGTATTTT. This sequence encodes CASSVEGSYTDTQYF.

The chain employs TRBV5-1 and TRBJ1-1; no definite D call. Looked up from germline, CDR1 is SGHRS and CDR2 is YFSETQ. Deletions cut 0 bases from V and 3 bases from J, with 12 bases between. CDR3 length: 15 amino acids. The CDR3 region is CASSLEPRGDTEAFF. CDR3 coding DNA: TGCGCCAGCAGCTTGGAACCGCGGGGTGACACTGAAGCTTTCTTT. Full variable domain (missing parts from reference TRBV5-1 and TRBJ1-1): KAGVTQTPRYLIKTRGQQVTLSCSPISGHRSVSWYQQTPGQGLQFLFEYFSETQRNKGNFPGRFSGRQFSNSRSEMNVSTLELGDSALYLCASSLEPRGDTEAFFGQGTRLTVV.

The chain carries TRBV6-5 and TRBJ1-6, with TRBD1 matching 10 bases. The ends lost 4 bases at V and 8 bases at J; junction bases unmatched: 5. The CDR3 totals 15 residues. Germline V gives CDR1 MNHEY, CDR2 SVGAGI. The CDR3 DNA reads TGTGCCAGCAGTTCCGGGACAGGGGTGGATTCACCCCTCCACTTT. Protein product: CASSSGTGVDSPLHF.

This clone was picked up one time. The CDR3, as DNA: TGTGCCAGCAGCGTAGATCCTAGCGGGGGCGTCACAGATACGCAGTATTTT. Amino acid sequence: CASSVDPSGGVTDTQYF. The V and J genes are TRBV9 and TRBJ2-3; the match to TRBD2 covers 10 bases. Germline V gene data show CDR1 as SGDLS and CDR2 as YYNGEE. The CDR3 contains 17 residues. The trim removed 0 bases at V and 2 bases at J, leaving 6 bases unmatched.

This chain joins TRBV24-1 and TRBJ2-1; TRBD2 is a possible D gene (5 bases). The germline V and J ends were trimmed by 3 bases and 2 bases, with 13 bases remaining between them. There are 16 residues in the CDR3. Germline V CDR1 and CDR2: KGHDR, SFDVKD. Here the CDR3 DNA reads TGTGCCACCAGTGATCCGAGCGGCACCGCCTACAATGAGCAGTTCTTC. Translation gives CATSDPSGTAYNEQFF.

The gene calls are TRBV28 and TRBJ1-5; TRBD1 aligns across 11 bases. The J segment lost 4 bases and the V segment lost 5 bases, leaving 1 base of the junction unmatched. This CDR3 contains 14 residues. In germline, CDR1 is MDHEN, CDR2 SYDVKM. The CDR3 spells CASSGQGANQPQHF. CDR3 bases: TGTGCCAGCAGTGGACAGGGGGCAAATCAGCCCCAGCATTTT. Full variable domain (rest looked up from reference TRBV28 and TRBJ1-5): DVKVTQSSRYLVKRTGEKVFLECVQDMDHENMFWYRQDPGLGLRLIYFSYDVKMKEKGDIPEGYSVSREKKERFSLILESASTNQTSMYLCASSGQGANQPQHFGDGTRLSIL.

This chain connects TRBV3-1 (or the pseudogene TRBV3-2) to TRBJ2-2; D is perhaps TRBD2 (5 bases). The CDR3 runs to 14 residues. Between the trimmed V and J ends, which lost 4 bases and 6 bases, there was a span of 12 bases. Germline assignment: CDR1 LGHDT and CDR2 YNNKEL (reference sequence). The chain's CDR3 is CASSRPLASGELFF. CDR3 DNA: TGTGCCAGCAGCCGCCCCCTAGCATCCGGGGAGCTGTTTTTT.

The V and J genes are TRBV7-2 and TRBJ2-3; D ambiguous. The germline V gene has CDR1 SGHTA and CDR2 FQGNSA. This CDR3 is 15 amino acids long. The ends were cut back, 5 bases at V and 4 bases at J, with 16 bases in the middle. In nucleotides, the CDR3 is TGTGCCAGCAGCCCCAGCCGGGTAGGCGCAGATACGCAGTATTTT. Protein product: CASSPSRVGADTQYF.

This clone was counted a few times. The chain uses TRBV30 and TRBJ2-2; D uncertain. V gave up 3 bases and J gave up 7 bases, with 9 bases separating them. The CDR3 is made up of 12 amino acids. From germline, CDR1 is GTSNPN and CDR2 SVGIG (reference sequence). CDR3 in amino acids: CAWRGQVGELFF. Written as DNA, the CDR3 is TGTGCCTGGAGAGGTCAGGTCGGGGAGCTGTTTTTT.